These 25 T cell receptor beta chains originate from one sample sequenced in a study of shared clonotypes between healthy human individuals. Method: immunoSEQ multiplex PCR; TCRdb's copy keeps in-frame clones and lacks some. Of about 2.4 million clones in the sample, over 85% are singletons; the top ten hold 0.11% to 0.15%. The sequencing sample was made of naive CD4+ T cells sorted from blood. The subset: CD45RA+ positively selected. The receptor set was obtained from a man aged 18 to 30 in good health.

In the case of this clone: This specimen includes other DNA sequences encoding the same CDR3. This chain links TRBV5-4 with TRBJ2-3, with D unclear. This CDR3 is 15 amino acids long. Germline CDR1 and CDR2: SGHNT and YYREEE (reference sequence). The V end was cut by 0 bases, the J end by 0 bases, with 8 bases between. The CDR3 DNA reads as TGTGCCAGCAGCTTGGGTCCTACCAGCACAGATACGCAGTATTTT. This sequence encodes CASSLGPTSTDTQYF.

This clone was seen only once. V is TRBV2 and J is TRBJ2-2; D gene unclear. V was cut by 7 bases and J by 2 bases, with 8 bases left in between. CDR1 and CDR2 (germline): SNHLY, FYNNEI. This CDR3 region has 13 residues. The CDR3 here is CASNFVNTGELFF. CDR3 nucleotide sequence: TGTGCCAGCAATTTCGTAAACACCGGGGAGCTGTTTTTT.

The chain recombines TRBV25-1 with TRBJ2-1; 11 bases are shared with TRBD2. Germline CDR1 and CDR2: MGHDK and SYGVNS. The J segment lost 10 bases and the V segment lost 6 bases, leaving 5 bases of the junction unmatched. This CDR3 has 13 residues. CDR3 nucleotides: TGTGCCAGCAGAAGACGACTAGCGGGAGAGCAGTTCTTC. It yields the protein CASRRRLAGEQFF.

In its sample, this clone was seen once. V usage is TRBV9 and J usage is TRBJ2-7; D is perhaps TRBD1 (8 bases). The CDR3 spans 16 residues. Germline CDR1 is SGDLS and CDR2 is YYNGEE. Between the trimmed V and J ends, which lost 4 bases and 7 bases, there was a span of 24 bases. The CDR3 DNA reads TGTGCCAGCAGCCCAGGGGGAGGGACAGGATCCTTTGAGCAGTACTTC. The encoded protein is CASSPGGGTGSFEQYF.

The gene calls are TRBV9 and TRBJ2-4; no reliable D call. The germline gives CDR1 SGDLS, CDR2 YYNGEE. CDR3 length equals 11 residues. With 2 bases removed from V and 5 bases from J, the gap between germline ends came to 2 bases. CDR3 in amino acids: CASSVQNIQYF. CDR3 DNA sequence: TGTGCCAGCAGCGTCCAAAACATTCAGTACTTC. Together with reference TRBV9 and TRBJ2-4, the CDR3 gives the full variable domain: DSGVTQTPKHLITATGQRVTLRCSPRSGDLSVYWYQQSLDQGLQFLIQYYNGEERAKGNILERFSAQQFPDLHSELNLSSLELGDSALYFCASSVQNIQYFGAGTRLSVL.

The chain couples TRBV5-4 to TRBJ2-1; no definite D call. From germline, CDR1 is SGHNT and CDR2 YYREEE (reference sequence). The CDR3 covers 13 residues. V was pared by 4 bases and J by 3 bases, with 8 bases between. The CDR3 coding sequence is TGTGCCAGCAGCGGAATAAACTACAATGAGCAGTTCTTC. It yields the protein CASSGINYNEQFF.

CDR3 sequence (DNA): TGTGCCAGCCGGCGGCAGGGGATTTCCTACGAGCAGTACTTC. Translation: CASRRQGISYEQYF. This chain uses TRBV28 with TRBJ2-7; tentative D call: TRBD1 (6 bases). V was clipped by 8 bases and J by 1 base, with 15 bases between them. This CDR3 contains 14 residues. Germline CDR1 is MDHEN and CDR2 is SYDVKM.

The genes are TRBV5-4 and TRBJ2-3; TRBD1 might be the D (5 bases). Deletions cut 0 bases from V and 2 bases from J, with 13 bases between. The CDR3 has 16 amino acids. The germline gives CDR1 SGHNT, CDR2 YYREEE (reference sequence). CDR3 loop: CASSLVGRTTTDTQYF. DNA for the CDR3: TGTGCCAGCAGCTTGGTCGGCCGGACAACCACAGATACGCAGTATTTT.

V gene TRBV5-1 combines with J gene TRBJ2-5, with TRBD1 as a possible D gene (6 bases). The V gene lost 0 bases and the J gene lost 0 bases, with 12 bases spanning the gap. The CDR3 is made up of 16 amino acids. Germline values: CDR1 SGHRS, CDR2 YFSETQ. The CDR3: CASSLALDRYQETQYF. CDR3 DNA: TGCGCCAGCAGCTTGGCCTTGGACAGATACCAAGAGACCCAGTACTTC.

The chain couples TRBV11-2 to TRBJ2-5; D is unresolved. The closer fit of TRBJ2-7 to the DNA end suggests the J call may be wrong. From germline, CDR1 is SGHAT and CDR2 FQNNGV. This CDR3 is 13 amino acids long. CDR3: CASSSPRTYEQYF. The DNA of the CDR3 is TGTGCCAGCAGCTCCCCAAGGACCTACGAGCAGTACTTC.

V usage is TRBV7-9 and J usage is TRBJ2-1; 10 bases map to TRBD2. The germline V gene encodes CDR1 SEHNR and CDR2 FQNEAQ (reference sequence). The CDR3 length is 15 residues. V lost 5 bases and J lost 5; bases outside the gene matches: 6. The CDR3 loop reads CASSRVLAGNNEQFF. In DNA form, the CDR3 reads TGTGCCAGCAGCCGCGTACTAGCGGGGAACAATGAGCAGTTCTTC.

This chain uses TRBV11-2 with TRBJ2-6; D ambiguous. Germline V gives CDR1 SGHAT, CDR2 FQNNGV. Between the trimmed V and J ends, which lost 0 bases and 1 base, there was a span of 7 bases. The CDR3 extends over 16 amino acids. The CDR3 DNA reads as TGTGCCAGCAGCTTAGATCCCCTGTCTGGGGCCAACGTCCTGACTTTC. This translates into CASSLDPLSGANVLTF.

This clone was picked up a small number of times. Other DNA sequences within the sample encode an identical CDR3. V gene TRBV30 combines with J gene TRBJ2-2; D call uncertain. The germline V gene encodes CDR1 GTSNPN and CDR2 SVGIG (reference sequence). This CDR3 has 13 amino acids. Trimming stripped 0 bases from V and 1 base from J, with 3 bases between. The CDR3 region has the DNA TGTGCCTGGAGTGTCCAGAACACCGGGGAGCTGTTTTTT. Residues: CAWSVQNTGELFF.

This clone was detected a few times. This sample includes further DNA sequences coding for the same CDR3. V is TRBV25-1 and J is TRBJ1-1; D remains ambiguous. The CDR3 extends over 16 amino acids. Germline loops: CDR1 MGHDK, CDR2 SYGVNS. V was trimmed by 1 base and J by 1 base, leaving 13 bases between them. DNA for the CDR3: TGTGCCAGCAGTGAATCAAAGTCAGCCCAGAACACTGAAGCTTTCTTT. Translation: CASSESKSAQNTEAFF. The entire variable domain, with the rest obtained from reference TRBV25-1 and TRBJ1-1, is as follows: EADIYQTPRYLVIGTGKKITLECSQTMGHDKMYWYQQDPGMELHLIHYSYGVNSTEKGDLSSESTVSRIRTEHFPLTLESARPSHTSQYLCASSESKSAQNTEAFFGQGTRLTVV.

This chain links TRBV5-1 with TRBJ2-7; no clear D gene. V was clipped by 4 bases and J by 2 bases, with 13 bases between them. The CDR3 totals 14 residues. Germline V lookup: CDR1 SGHRS, CDR2 YFSETQ. The CDR3 nucleotides read TGCGCCAGCAGCGCCGCTCATGGGCCCTACGAGCAGTACTTC. This sequence encodes CASSAAHGPYEQYF.

This chain links TRBV11-2 with TRBJ2-3; 9 nucleotides match TRBD2. J was trimmed by 2 bases and V by 1 base; bases with no gene match: 1. This CDR3 has 15 residues. Germline values: CDR1 SGHAT, CDR2 FQNNGV. CDR3 coding DNA: TGTGCCAGCAGCTTAGGCGGGGGGGCCACAGATACGCAGTATTTT. This codes for CASSLGGGATDTQYF.

J is TRBJ1-2 and V is TRBV6-1, with 10 bases matching TRBD1. J lost 0 bases, V lost 0 bases, and 7 bases had no gene match. Germline CDR1 reads MNHNS; CDR2 reads SASEGT. This CDR3 is built from 18 residues. In DNA form, the CDR3 reads TGTGCCAGCAGTGAAGCGCCGGGACAGGGGTTTGCTAACTATGGCTACACCTTC. Translating gives CASSEAPGQGFANYGYTF.

J is TRBJ1-1 and V is TRBV7-2, with D hard to call. The CDR3 runs to 14 residues. Germline loops: CDR1 SGHTA, CDR2 FQGNSA. The V and J ends lost 5 bases and 0 bases respectively, with 10 bases between them. The CDR3: CASSLTNLNTEAFF. The DNA for the CDR3 is TGTGCCAGCAGCCTGACCAACTTGAACACTGAAGCTTTCTTT. Full variable domain (missing parts from reference TRBV7-2 and TRBJ1-1): GAGVSQSPSNKVTEKGKDVELRCDPISGHTALYWYRQSLGQGLEFLIYFQGNSAPDKSGLPSDRFSAERTGGSVSTLTIQRTQQEDSAVYLCASSLTNLNTEAFFGQGTRLTVV.

On this clone: Other nucleotide sequences from this sample produce the same CDR3. The chain links TRBV18 to TRBJ1-4, with 10 bases aligning to TRBD1. V shed 6 bases, J shed 8 bases, and the junction held 6 bases outside the gene matches. CDR3 size: 14 residues. Germline V gene lookup returns CDR1 KGHSH and CDR2 LQKENI. Here the CDR3 DNA reads TGTGCCAGCTCGCCCGGGACAGGGGACGAAAAACTGTTTTTT. Translated: CASSPGTGDEKLFF.

CDR3 DNA: TGCGCCAGCAGCCAAGGGGGAGCGGGAGCCTACAATGAGCAGTTCTTC. Amino acids: CASSQGGAGAYNEQFF. The chain carries TRBV4-3 and TRBJ2-1, with 8 bases that match TRBD2. The CDR3 loop spans 16 amino acids. The V segment lost 1 base and the J segment 2 bases; nucleotides outside the gene matches: 4. CDR1 and CDR2 from the germline V gene are LGHNA and YSLEER.

This clone came up a few times. Other DNA sequences of this sample code for an identical CDR3. The chain employs TRBV30 and TRBJ1-1; TRBD1 matches at 9 bases. The CDR3 is made up of 13 amino acids. In germline, CDR1 is GTSNPN, CDR2 SVGIG (reference sequence). V was clipped by 3 bases and J by 5 bases; unmatched bases: 4. CDR3: CAWSRQGGTEAFF. The CDR3 bases are TGTGCCTGGAGCAGACAGGGGGGAACTGAAGCTTTCTTT.

The chain is built from TRBV6-6 and TRBJ1-1; no clear D. V was shortened by 0 bases and J by 5 bases, with 7 bases between the two germline ends. The CDR3 length is 13 residues. CDR1 is MNHNY, CDR2 SVGAGI, per germline (reference sequence). DNA of the CDR3: TGTGCCAGCAGTTACTCAGGGAGGACTGAAGCTTTCTTT. Amino acid sequence: CASSYSGRTEAFF.

The chain is built from TRBV7-9 and TRBJ2-7, with D possibly TRBD2 on 6 matching bases. V was pared by 5 bases and J by 4 bases, with 15 bases between. The CDR3 is 14 amino acids. CDR1 is SEHNR and CDR2 is FQNEAQ in the germline V gene (reference sequence). Here the CDR3 reads CASSPSRRDYEQYF. Here the CDR3 DNA reads TGTGCCAGCAGCCCTAGTAGGCGGGATTACGAGCAGTACTTC.

The CDR3 region is CASSYSNRVPTDTQYF. In DNA form, the CDR3 reads TGTGCCAGCAGTTACTCCAACAGGGTCCCCACAGATACGCAGTATTTT. The V and J genes are TRBV6-5 and TRBJ2-3; D perhaps matches TRBD1 (6 bases). The CDR3 spans 16 residues. The V gene lost 0 bases and the J gene lost 2 bases, with 12 bases spanning the gap. Germline V gene sequence: CDR1 MNHEY, CDR2 SVGAGI.

The J gene is TRBJ1-5, the V gene TRBV10-2; D is ambiguous. Germline CDR1 WSHSY, CDR2 SAAADI. The length of the CDR3 is 14 residues. The ends were cut back, 2 bases at V and 6 bases at J, with 11 bases in the middle. CDR3 protein: CASSEVWGVQPQHF. The CDR3 nucleotides are TGCGCCAGCAGTGAGGTTTGGGGAGTTCAGCCCCAGCATTTT.